The source of this TCR beta chain is a study of T cells in Graves' hyperthyroidism and ophthalmopathy. Not enrolled were patients with uncontrolled infection, other autoimmune disease, pregnancy or lactation. It was RNA transcripts that yielded the amplified TCR beta CDR3 regions. A first-round RT-PCR of the TCR CDR3 used the HTBI primer set. TCRdb called the multiplex PCR reads again in MiXCR, with one record for every CDR3 protein. Of 500,000 or so distinct CDR3 sequences detected, 17% appear once; the ten largest clones hold 17%. This clonotype has a count of ten or more. What it binds is unknown. Germline CDR1 and CDR2: SGHKS and YYEKEE (reference sequence). V was clipped by 0 bases and J by 3 bases, with 15 bases between them. The CDR3 consists of 16 residues. Regarding the study as a whole: The majority of expanded thyroid clonotypes above 0.001 also appeared in blood. Model predictions of ophthalmopathy came a median roughly 6.4 months before onset.

The J gene is TRBJ1-1, the V gene TRBV5-5; unclear D gene. The receptor comes from a young woman with Graves' ophthalmopathy. The sample was blood. CDR3 sequence (DNA): TGTGCCAGCAGCTTGGTGTCCCGGGCCGGGGACACTGAAGCTTTCTTT. It encodes CASSLVSRAGDTEAFF.